This TCR beta chain was sequenced during a study of blood T cell repertoires in COVID-19. With 0 bases removed from V and 4 bases from J, the gap between germline ends came to 13 bases. The CDR3 runs to 15 residues. Looked up from germline, CDR1 is SGHRS and CDR2 is YFSETQ. Here immunoSEQ multiplex PCR was the method, and the copy in TCRdb shows in-frame clones only, minus some. Counted here are 250,000 to 300,000 clones, approximately 85% occurring once; the ten biggest clones make up less than 2.5%. The TCR sequence derives from a woman aged 45-60 years who had recovered from COVID-19. The chain couples TRBV5-1 to TRBJ1-1; D perhaps matches TRBD1 (5 bases). The sample was PBMCs or T cells enriched from blood (not recorded which). CDR3 region: CASSLVPQQGTEAFF. The CDR3 bases are TGCGCCAGCAGCTTGGTGCCTCAGCAGGGCACTGAAGCTTTCTTT.